This paragraph covers one TCR beta chain sequence. The antigen remains unidentified. Sequencing of cultured CD4+ T cell DNA used the Oncomine TCR Beta short-read assay. Each CDR3 protein gets one entry after TCRdb re-called the PCR reads with MiXCR. Among about 14,000 distinct CDR3 sequences listed, approximately 48% were seen once. Deletions cut 1 base from V and 6 bases from J, with 15 bases between. This CDR3 is built from 15 residues. Germline loops: CDR1 SGHTA, CDR2 FQGNSA. This specimen belongs to a study of vaccination and CD4 T cells after COVID-19. Findings and limits, study-wide: Going from about 22 to 38, median SARS-CoV-2-reactive clonotypes did not rise significantly.

Treatment here: approximately 10-day PBMC culture with coronavirus spike peptide pools or control peptides (ViraFEST assay). The sequences come from CD4+ T cells from blood, cultured in vitro, collected before SARS-CoV-2 vaccination. This TCR derives from a human donor who had recovered from COVID-19. The V gene is TRBV7-2, the J gene TRBJ1-2, with D possibly TRBD1 on 6 matching bases. CDR3 in amino acids: CASSLDGGRGDGYTF. DNA of the CDR3: TGTGCCAGCAGCTTAGATGGGGGCAGGGGTGATGGCTACACCTTC.